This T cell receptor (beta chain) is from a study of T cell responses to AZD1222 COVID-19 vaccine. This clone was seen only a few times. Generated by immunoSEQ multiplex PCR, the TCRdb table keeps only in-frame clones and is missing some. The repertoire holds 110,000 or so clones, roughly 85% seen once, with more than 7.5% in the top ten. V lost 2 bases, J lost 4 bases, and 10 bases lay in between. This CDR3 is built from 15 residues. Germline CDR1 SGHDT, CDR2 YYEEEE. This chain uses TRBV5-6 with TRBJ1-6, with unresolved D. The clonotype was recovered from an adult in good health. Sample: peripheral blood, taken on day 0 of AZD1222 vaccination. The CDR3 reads CASSFGDVYNSPLHF. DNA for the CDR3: TGTGCCAGCAGCTTCGGCGACGTATATAATTCACCCCTCCACTTT. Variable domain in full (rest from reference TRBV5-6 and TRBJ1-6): DAGVTQSPTHLIKTRGQQVTLRCSPKSGHDTVSWYQQALGQGPQFIFQYYEEEERQRGNFPDRFSGHQFPNYSSELNVNALLLGDSALYLCASSFGDVYNSPLHFGNGTRLTVT.